This TCR beta chain was documented in a study of beta chain features in type 1 diabetes. Findings of the study overall: Shorter TCRB CDR3s, moderately but significantly so, were found in Type 1 diabetes patients in all four CD4+ subsets.

With regard to this clone: Its antigen is as yet unknown.

Germline V gives CDR1 MGHDK, CDR2 SYGVNS. The V end lost 1 base, the J end lost 6 bases, and 9 bases lay between the germline ends. There are 14 residues in the CDR3. TCRB transcripts that were expressed got sequenced, as all of the isolated RNA had been reverse transcribed. Method: immunoSEQ multiplex PCR; TCRdb's copy keeps in-frame clones and lacks some. Counted here are roughly 250,000 clones, over 8.5% occurring once; the ten biggest clones make up 0.03% to 0.04%. This sequence joins TRBV25-1 and TRBJ2-2, with TRBD1 as a possible D gene (7 bases). This TCR came from a woman under 30 in good health. The sample comprised naive CD4+ T cells from blood. Here the CDR3 DNA reads TGTGCCAGCAGTGAATCCAGGGGGGCCGGGGAGCTGTTTTTT. It is translated as CASSESRGAGELFF.